These 27 T cell receptor beta chains were all obtained from the same sample, sequenced in a study of T cells in Graves' hyperthyroidism and ophthalmopathy. There were TCR beta CDR3 regions amplified from RNA transcripts. The HTBI set primed first-round TCR CDR3 RT-PCR. TCRdb passed the multiplex PCR reads through MiXCR, listing each CDR3 protein once. The sample carries over 500,000 distinct CDR3 sequences, about 16% recorded once. The sample taken for sequencing was blood. These receptors were taken from a woman in her 30s with Graves' ophthalmopathy.

The V gene is TRBV7-9, the J gene TRBJ2-1; perhaps TRBD1 as D (6 bases). CDR3 length: 14 residues. Trimming removed 5 bases at V and 4 bases at J, with 12 bases between. Germline assignment: CDR1 SEHNR and CDR2 FQNEAQ (reference sequence). In DNA form, the CDR3 reads TGTGCCAGCAGCCGTTGGACAGATTACAATGAGCAGTTCTTC. Residues: CASSRWTDYNEQFF.

This clonotype was seen repeatedly, ten times or more. The rearrangement uses TRBV11-2 and TRBJ2-1; the D gene is possibly TRBD2 (5 bases). This CDR3 has 14 residues. The ends were cut back, 1 base at V and 7 bases at J, with 11 bases in the middle. Per germline, CDR1 SGHAT and CDR2 FQNNGV. The CDR3 reads CASSLGSGWNEQFF. The DNA for the CDR3 is TGTGCCAGCAGCTTAGGGAGCGGTTGGAATGAGCAGTTCTTC.

There are many counts of this clonotype. The chain recombines TRBV3-1 with TRBJ2-5, with D uncertain. Trimming took off 2 bases at V and 5 bases at J, with 9 bases between the two ends. Per the germline V gene, CDR1 is LGHDT and CDR2 is YNNKEL (reference sequence). This CDR3 comprises 13 residues. CDR3 in DNA: TGTGCCAGCAGCCAAACGATGTGGGAGACCCAGTACTTC. Translation gives CASSQTMWETQYF.

This clonotype was found many times. V usage is TRBV11-2 and J usage is TRBJ2-5; no firm D call. Germline V gene lookup returns CDR1 SGHAT and CDR2 FQNNGV. With 6 bases removed from V and 6 bases from J, the gap between germline ends came to 11 bases. The CDR3 runs to 12 residues. The CDR3 here is CASSRRYQTQYF. CDR3 coding DNA: TGTGCCAGCAGTCGCCGGTACCAGACCCAGTACTTC.

This clonotype has at least ten counts. CDR3 amino acids: CASSPTTSYEQYF. The CDR3 DNA reads TGTGCCAGCAGCCCCACTACGTCCTACGAGCAGTACTTC. The chain recombines TRBV7-2 with TRBJ2-7; D call uncertain. V was pared by 5 bases and J by 1 base, with 9 bases between. The CDR3 is 13 amino acids. In germline, CDR1 is SGHTA, CDR2 FQGNSA.

This clonotype came up many times. The chain combines TRBV5-1 with TRBJ2-7; perhaps TRBD1 as D (6 bases). This CDR3 has 14 residues. Germline loops: CDR1 SGHRS, CDR2 YFSETQ. With 0 bases removed from V and 5 bases from J, the gap between germline ends came to 12 bases. CDR3 in DNA: TGCGCCAGCAGCTTGGGCGGCAGGGGTGACGAGCAGTACTTC. It yields the protein CASSLGGRGDEQYF.

This clonotype was counted many times. The V gene is TRBV7-2, the J gene TRBJ2-3; TRBD2 matches 8 bases. CDR3 length: 14 amino acids. CDR1 and CDR2 from the germline V gene are SGHTA and FQGNSA. V was clipped by 2 bases and J by 6 bases; unmatched bases: 4. CDR3: CASSLSGSWDTQYF. As DNA, the CDR3 is TGTGCCAGCAGCTTAAGCGGGAGTTGGGATACGCAGTATTTT. The whole variable domain, filled in from reference TRBV7-2 and TRBJ2-3, reads GAGVSQSPSNKVTEKGKDVELRCDPISGHTALYWYRQSLGQGLEFLIYFQGNSAPDKSGLPSDRFSAERTGGSVSTLTIQRTQQEDSAVYLCASSLSGSWDTQYFGPGTRLTVL.

This clonotype was detected only a few times. This chain uses TRBV10-3 with TRBJ1-1; D gene uncertain. V shed 0 bases and J shed 3 bases, with 14 bases lying between them. Germline lookup yields CDR1 ENHRY and CDR2 SYGVKD. This CDR3 has 16 amino acids. Written as DNA, the CDR3 is TGTGCCATCAGTGAGTCGTTTGGGGTATCTTACACTGAAGCTTTCTTT. It is translated as CAISESFGVSYTEAFF.

The sample holds a few counts of this clonotype. The chain links TRBV12-3 or TRBV12-4 to TRBJ1-6; no clear D gene. Between the trimmed V and J ends, which lost 8 bases and 10 bases, there was a span of 12 bases. The CDR3 has 12 residues. The CDR3 here is CASGYEGSPLHF. The DNA for the CDR3 is TGTGCCAGCGGGTATGAAGGGTCACCCCTCCACTTT.

This clonotype has at least ten counts. The chain has TRBV18 and TRBJ1-2, with D hard to call. From germline, CDR1 is KGHSH and CDR2 LQKENI. Trimming stripped 3 bases from V and 3 bases from J, with 14 bases between. The CDR3 loop spans 15 amino acids. This CDR3 is CASSPGLLEHYGYTF. The CDR3 bases are TGTGCCAGCTCACCGGGCCTTCTGGAACACTATGGCTACACCTTC. Based on the CDR3 plus reference TRBV18 and TRBJ1-2, the full variable domain is NAGVMQNPRHLVRRRGQEARLRCSPMKGHSHVYWYRQLPEEGLKFMVYLQKENIIDESGMPKERFSAEFPKEGPSILRIQQVVRGDSAAYFCASSPGLLEHYGYTFGSGTRLTVV.

This clonotype was detected a few times. V and J are TRBV19 and TRBJ2-1; TRBD2 matches at 9 bases. J lost 5 bases, V lost 7 bases, and 6 bases had no gene match. The CDR3 length is 14 residues. CDR1 is LNHDA and CDR2 is SQIVND in the germline V gene (reference sequence). In DNA, the CDR3 is TGTGCCAGTAAGAGGGCTAGCGGGAACAATGAGCAGTTCTTC. Translating it yields CASKRASGNNEQFF.

This clonotype has at least ten counts. This chain links TRBV20-1 with TRBJ2-7, with 9 bases that match TRBD2. This CDR3 comprises 15 residues. V was clipped by 3 bases and J by 5 bases; unmatched bases: 11. The germline V gene has CDR1 DFQATT and CDR2 SNEGSKA (reference sequence). The CDR3 region has the DNA TGCAGTGCTAGTAAGATAGCGGGAGTGATCCACGAGCAGTACTTC. It yields the protein CSASKIAGVIHEQYF.

This clonotype occurred many times. The chain employs TRBV19 and TRBJ2-2; D possibly corresponds to TRBD1 (5 bases). CDR3 length equals 18 residues. The germline V gene has CDR1 LNHDA and CDR2 SQIVND (reference sequence). The V end lost 7 bases, the J end lost 0 bases, and 21 bases lay between the germline ends. CDR3 region: CASKLRSDILANTGELFF. The CDR3 DNA follows: TGTGCCAGTAAGCTTAGATCGGACATCCTCGCGAACACCGGGGAGCTGTTTTTT.

In its sample, this clonotype was seen a few times. The chain uses TRBV6-1 and TRBJ2-4; 9 nucleotides match TRBD1. This CDR3 region has 15 residues. Germline lookup yields CDR1 MNHNS and CDR2 SASEGT. The ends lost 7 bases at V and 1 base at J; junction bases unmatched: 5. CDR3 nucleotides: TGTGCCAGCACCGAACAGGGGGCGGCCAAAAACATTCAGTACTTC. This encodes CASTEQGAAKNIQYF.

The chain recombines TRBV6-2 or TRBV6-3 with TRBJ2-1; D is unresolved. CDR1 is MNHEY and CDR2 is SVGEGT in the germline V gene. The CDR3 has 13 amino acids. Trimming removed 2 bases from V and 6 bases from J, with 8 bases in between. CDR3 DNA: TGTGCCAGCAGTTACGAGTTGGGCAATGAGCAGTTCTTC. This encodes CASSYELGNEQFF.

This clonotype appeared many times. The chain uses TRBV5-5 and TRBJ2-3; tentatively, D is TRBD1 or TRBD2 (5 bases each). The CDR3 is 11 residues long. The V end lost 0 bases, the J end lost 14 bases, and 10 bases lay between the germline ends. The germline CDR1 and CDR2 sequences are SGHKS and YYEKEE (reference sequence). The CDR3 spells CASSLETGRYF. The DNA for the CDR3 is TGTGCCAGCAGCTTGGAGACGGGGCGGTATTTT.

In its sample, this clonotype was seen many times. This chain links TRBV6-2 or TRBV6-3 with TRBJ2-7; D not certain. Per the germline V gene, CDR1 is MNHEY and CDR2 is SVGEGT. V lost 0 bases and J lost 0, with 9 bases in between. CDR3 length equals 15 residues. The CDR3 loop reads CASSYSNSYSYEQYF. The CDR3, as DNA: TGTGCCAGCAGTTACTCGAACAGCTACTCCTACGAGCAGTACTTC.

This clonotype was seen many times. The gene calls are TRBV5-6 and TRBJ2-5; a possible D gene is TRBD1 (6 bases). Germline V CDR1 and CDR2: SGHDT, YYEEEE. The CDR3 consists of 13 residues. Trimming removed 3 bases from V and 5 bases from J, with 11 bases in between. The CDR3 coding sequence is TGTGCCAGCAGCTCTGGACAGTGGGAGACCCAGTACTTC. It is translated as CASSSGQWETQYF.

This clonotype was seen more than once but under ten times. The chain links TRBV15 to TRBJ1-4; unclear D gene. This CDR3 is 13 amino acids long. V gave up 0 bases and J gave up 11 bases, with 10 bases separating them. The germline V gene encodes CDR1 LNHNV and CDR2 YYDKDF (reference sequence). CDR3 in DNA: TGTGCCACCAGCAGAGACTCGACGGGTAAACTGTTTTTT. Protein: CATSRDSTGKLFF.

This clonotype has only a few counts. This chain links TRBV6-1 with TRBJ2-1, with D maybe TRBD2 (6 bases). The V and J ends lost 5 bases and 4 bases respectively, with 15 bases between them. The length of the CDR3 is 15 residues. The germline V gene encodes CDR1 MNHNS and CDR2 SASEGT. In nucleotides, the CDR3 is TGTGCCAGCAGTCCAGATAATAGCGGATACAATGAGCAGTTCTTC. It codes for CASSPDNSGYNEQFF.

V usage is TRBV29-1 and J usage is TRBJ2-7, with 8 bases aligning to TRBD2. Germline lookup yields CDR1 SQVTM and CDR2 ANQGSEA. CDR3 size: 15 residues. J lost 0 bases, V lost 6 bases, and 10 bases had no gene match. The CDR3 nucleotides are TGCAGCGTCCGGGGGGGGGAACACATCTCCTACGAGCAGTACTTC. This translates into CSVRGGEHISYEQYF.

In this sample, this clonotype turned up many times. The V gene is TRBV3-1, the J gene TRBJ1-2, with D unclear. The V gene's germline CDR1 is LGHDT and CDR2 YNNKEL (reference sequence). V lost 0 bases to trimming and J lost 4 bases, with 12 bases between them. There are 15 residues in the CDR3. This CDR3 reads CASSQDGTGFYGYTF. CDR3 in DNA: TGTGCCAGCAGCCAAGATGGAACGGGGTTCTATGGCTACACCTTC. Full variable domain (remainder filled in from reference TRBV3-1 and TRBJ1-2): DTAVSQTPKYLVTQMGNDKSIKCEQNLGHDTMYWYKQDSKKFLKIMFSYNNKELIINETVPNRFSPKSPDKAHLNLHINSLELGDSAVYFCASSQDGTGFYGYTFGSGTRLTVV.

The table lists this clonotype with a few counts. The chain couples TRBV12-3 or TRBV12-4 to TRBJ1-5; 7 bases line up with TRBD1. The CDR3 is 14 amino acids. Trimming at V came to 6 bases and at J to 5 bases, leaving 7 bases not matched to a gene. CDR3: CASRNTGVHQPQHF. The CDR3 nucleotides are TGTGCCAGCAGAAATACAGGGGTTCATCAGCCCCAGCATTTT.

This clonotype was detected only a few times. The chain is built from TRBV6-1 and TRBJ2-7; 7 bases are a match to TRBD1. V lost 5 bases to trimming and J lost 5 bases; unmatched junction nucleotides: 9. The CDR3 totals 14 residues. Germline CDR1 is MNHNS and CDR2 is SASEGT. The CDR3 loop is CASSSIRQGHEQYF. CDR3 coding DNA: TGTGCCAGCAGTTCCATCCGACAGGGCCACGAGCAGTACTTC.

This clonotype was detected a few times. The V call is TRBV6-1, the J call TRBJ2-7, with 9 bases identical to TRBD1. CDR3 length: 15 amino acids. Germline CDR1 reads MNHNS; CDR2 reads SASEGT. The V segment lost 5 bases and the J segment 0 bases; nucleotides outside the gene matches: 5. CDR3 sequence: CASSSRQGGSYEQYF. The CDR3 bases are TGTGCCAGCAGTTCGAGACAGGGGGGCTCCTACGAGCAGTACTTC.

The chain recombines TRBV7-6 with TRBJ1-4; D not certain. The germline CDR1 and CDR2 sequences are SGHVS and FNYEAQ. There are 14 residues in the CDR3. Trimming took off 3 bases at V and 4 bases at J, with 9 bases between the two ends. CDR3 DNA: TGTGCCAGCAGCTTGGCAGCTATTAATGAAAAACTGTTTTTT. It codes for CASSLAAINEKLFF.

This CDR3 reads CASSFSVTSDNEQFF. CDR3 DNA: TGTGCCAGCAGCTTCAGTGTGACTAGCGACAATGAGCAGTTCTTC. This chain joins TRBV5-5 and TRBJ2-1; TRBD2 agrees at 8 bases. With 2 bases clipped from V and 5 bases from J, the junction kept 6 bases outside the gene matches. Germline V gene sequence: CDR1 SGHKS, CDR2 YYEKEE (reference sequence). CDR3 length: 15 residues.